The 2 T cell receptor beta chains presented below share a single source sample, sequenced in a study of blood T cell repertoires in COVID-19. Produced via immunoSEQ multiplex PCR; TCRdb's table is partial and in-frame only. In the table there are about 250,000 clones, about 80% of which are singletons. Material: peripheral blood. Every receptor here comes from a man older than 75 with acute or convalescent COVID-19.

The chain employs TRBV4-1 and TRBJ1-1; TRBD1 might be the D (5 bases). Trimming cost V 0 bases and J 1 base, with 18 bases left between them. The CDR3 has 18 residues. The germline gives CDR1 MGHRA, CDR2 YSYEKL. The CDR3 DNA sequence: TGCGCCAGCAGCCAAGATAAGGAGGGCTGGGGCGCGAACACTGAAGCTTTCTTT. Protein sequence: CASSQDKEGWGANTEAFF.

The V gene is TRBV12-3 or TRBV12-4, the J gene TRBJ1-1; D is undetermined. The germline V and J ends were trimmed by 3 bases and 3 bases, with 8 bases remaining between them. The CDR3 covers 13 residues. The chain's CDR3 is CASSLGLYTEAFF. The CDR3 nucleotides read TGTGCCAGCAGTTTGGGCCTTTACACTGAAGCTTTCTTT.